The 25 T cell receptor beta chains below come from one sample, sequenced in a study of CD8 T cells in Susac syndrome. RNA amounts of about 0.5 to 1 ug underwent reverse transcription with random hexamers. TCRdb re-called the immunoSEQ multiplex PCR reads through MiXCR, storing one row per CDR3 protein. Of about 170,000 distinct CDR3 sequences in the sample, about 93% are singletons; the top ten hold around 0.1%. Sequencing was performed on CD4+ T cells from PBMCs. All receptors derive from a human donor with multiple sclerosis.

This clonotype was picked up a small number of times. This chain connects TRBV19 to TRBJ1-2; possibly TRBD1 for D (5 bases). V lost 6 bases and J 3 bases, leaving 14 bases between the germline ends. The CDR3 consists of 14 residues. Germline CDR1 reads LNHDA; CDR2 reads SQIVND (reference sequence). The CDR3 region has the DNA TGTGCCAGTAGCCTACAAGGAGGGGACTATGGCTACACCTTC. It specifies CASSLQGGDYGYTF.

V and J are TRBV2 and TRBJ1-2; a possible D gene is TRBD1 (5 bases). The germline V gene has CDR1 SNHLY and CDR2 FYNNEI. The CDR3 length is 13 residues. V lost 2 bases to trimming and J lost 4 bases, with 8 bases between them. CDR3 coding DNA: TGTGCCAGCAGTGAACAGGGACTCTATGGCTACACCTTC. Protein sequence: CASSEQGLYGYTF.

The V and J genes are TRBV11-2 and TRBJ2-3; D is perhaps TRBD2 (6 bases). The CDR3 has 16 residues. The V end lost 5 bases, the J end lost 2 bases, and 17 bases lay between the germline ends. Germline V CDR1 and CDR2: SGHAT, FQNNGV. CDR3 in amino acids: CASSLRILAPTDTQYF. The CDR3, as DNA: TGTGCCAGCAGCCTTAGGATCCTAGCGCCCACAGATACGCAGTATTTT. Based on the CDR3 plus reference TRBV11-2 and TRBJ2-3, the full variable domain is EAGVAQSPRYKIIEKRQSVAFWCNPISGHATLYWYQQILGQGPKLLIQFQNNGVVDDSQLPKDRFSAERLKGVDSTLKIQPAKLEDSAVYLCASSLRILAPTDTQYFGPGTRLTVL.

The chain is built from TRBV11-2 and TRBJ2-2, with a tentative D call TRBD2 (6 bases). This CDR3 comprises 17 residues. Per the germline V gene, CDR1 is SGHAT and CDR2 is FQNNGV. With 5 bases removed from V and 2 bases from J, the gap between germline ends came to 18 bases. The CDR3 coding sequence is TGTGCCAGCAGCCAGCGGGCAGGGATAGGTAACACCGGGGAGCTGTTTTTT. It codes for CASSQRAGIGNTGELFF. The full variable domain, with the rest looked up from reference TRBV11-2 and TRBJ2-2, is EAGVAQSPRYKIIEKRQSVAFWCNPISGHATLYWYQQILGQGPKLLIQFQNNGVVDDSQLPKDRFSAERLKGVDSTLKIQPAKLEDSAVYLCASSQRAGIGNTGELFFGEGSRLTVL.

The genes are TRBV2 and TRBJ2-2; D is uncertain. Deletions cut 7 bases from V and 3 bases from J, with 3 bases between. The germline gives CDR1 SNHLY, CDR2 FYNNEI. CDR3 length equals 11 residues. The CDR3 DNA is TGTGCCAGCAAGTACACCGGGGAGCTGTTTTTT. Amino acid sequence: CASKYTGELFF.

This chain connects TRBV6-2 or TRBV6-3 to TRBJ1-1, with D hard to call. V was pared by 3 bases and J by 5 bases, with 13 bases between. The germline V gene encodes CDR1 MNHEY and CDR2 SVGEGT. The CDR3 spans 14 residues. The CDR3 is CASSYGFSSTEAFF. CDR3 nucleotide sequence: TGTGCCAGCAGTTATGGGTTTTCGAGTACTGAAGCTTTCTTT.

This chain links TRBV24-1 with TRBJ2-1; TRBD2 aligns across 12 bases. The ends lost 4 bases at V and 4 bases at J; junction bases unmatched: 7. CDR1 is KGHDR, CDR2 SFDVKD, per germline. This CDR3 has 17 amino acids. The CDR3 sequence is CATSDPGLAGLYNEQFF. For the CDR3, the DNA is TGTGCCACCAGTGACCCGGGACTAGCGGGCTTGTACAATGAGCAGTTCTTC.

V and J are TRBV7-9 and TRBJ2-7; D remains unclear. The V gene's germline CDR1 is SEHNR and CDR2 FQNEAQ (reference sequence). V gave up 1 base and J gave up 3 bases, with 7 bases separating them. The CDR3 runs 13 residues. CDR3 sequence reads: CASSLDSYYEQYF. The CDR3 nucleotides are TGTGCCAGCAGCTTAGACTCTTACTACGAGCAGTACTTC.

The gene calls are TRBV5-1 and TRBJ2-1; TRBD1 matches at 8 bases. Trimming at V came to 4 bases and at J to 3 bases, leaving 6 bases not matched to a gene. Germline V gives CDR1 SGHRS, CDR2 YFSETQ. The CDR3 totals 15 residues. This CDR3 is CASSPGQGLYNEQFF. The CDR3 coding sequence is TGCGCCAGCAGCCCAGGACAGGGCCTCTACAATGAGCAGTTCTTC.

CDR3 bases: TGTGCCACCAGCAGAGATTGGGCGGGAGGGCCGGGGGACTACGAGCAGTACTTC. Translated, it gives CATSRDWAGGPGDYEQYF. The chain uses TRBV15 and TRBJ2-7; 9 bases align to TRBD2. J lost 3 bases, V lost 0 bases, and 12 bases had no gene match. The CDR3 is 18 amino acids. CDR1 and CDR2 (germline): LNHNV, YYDKDF (reference sequence).

The chain links TRBV2 to TRBJ2-5, with 7 bases lining up with TRBD1. Germline assignment: CDR1 SNHLY and CDR2 FYNNEI. The V gene end was trimmed by 6 bases and the J gene end by 5 bases; junction bases not matched to a gene: 0. The CDR3 loop spans 11 amino acids. Here the CDR3 reads CASRDRETQYF. Written as DNA, the CDR3 is TGTGCCAGCAGGGACAGGGAGACCCAGTACTTC.

This chain connects TRBV12-3 or TRBV12-4 to TRBJ2-5; a possible D gene is TRBD2 (6 bases). The CDR3 length is 13 residues. V gave up 4 bases and J gave up 2 bases, with 8 bases separating them. For the CDR3, the DNA is TGTGCCAGCAGTTGGGCGGGGCAAGAGACCCAGTACTTC. It is translated as CASSWAGQETQYF.

The chain couples TRBV2 to TRBJ1-5, with D perhaps matching TRBD1 (6 bases). V was pared by 5 bases and J by 3 bases, with 11 bases between. This CDR3 is 14 amino acids long. Germline V gene lookup returns CDR1 SNHLY and CDR2 FYNNEI. Here the CDR3 DNA reads TGTGCCAGCAGTTGGCAGGGGCACAATCAGCCCCAGCATTTT. It is translated as CASSWQGHNQPQHF.

This rearrangement joins TRBV7-2 to TRBJ2-5, with 10 nucleotides matching TRBD2. V shed 9 bases, J shed 5 bases, and the junction held 6 bases outside the gene matches. CDR3 size: 13 residues. Germline CDR1 SGHTA, CDR2 FQGNSA. In DNA, the CDR3 is TGTGCCAGTGGGGAGCGGGAGGGGGAGACCCAGTACTTC. Its protein is CASGEREGETQYF.

V is TRBV7-2 and J is TRBJ2-7, with D perhaps TRBD1 (6 bases). The CDR3 length is 13 residues. V dropped 5 bases and J dropped 6 bases, with 14 bases sitting between them. Germline CDR1 SGHTA, CDR2 FQGNSA. The CDR3 region is CASSPQGMGEQYF. The CDR3 region has the DNA TGTGCCAGCAGCCCCCAGGGGATGGGCGAGCAGTACTTC.

V and J are TRBV20-1 and TRBJ2-5; D is possibly TRBD1 or TRBD2 (6 bases each). Germline CDR1 and CDR2: DFQATT and SNEGSKA (reference sequence). With 1 base removed from V and 5 bases from J, the gap between germline ends came to 17 bases. This CDR3 is built from 15 residues. The CDR3 DNA follows: TGCAGTGCTAGAGGGGGACTGGGGGGCGGGGAGACCCAGTACTTC. This codes for CSARGGLGGGETQYF.

The rearrangement joins TRBV10-3 to TRBJ2-1; TRBD2 aligns across 7 bases. The V gene end was trimmed by 3 bases and the J gene end by 5 bases; junction bases not matched to a gene: 4. There are 14 residues in the CDR3. From germline, CDR1 is ENHRY and CDR2 SYGVKD. The CDR3 DNA follows: TGTGCCATCAGTGATGGCGGGAGTAACAATGAGCAGTTCTTC. As protein: CAISDGGSNNEQFF.

The chain has TRBV3-1 and TRBJ1-5; D gene uncertain. Deletions cut 0 bases from V and 9 bases from J, with 9 bases between. This CDR3 has 13 residues. In germline, CDR1 is LGHDT, CDR2 YNNKEL (reference sequence). The CDR3 loop reads CASSQDSLGPQHF. CDR3 nucleotide sequence: TGTGCCAGCAGCCAAGACTCTCTTGGGCCCCAGCATTTT.

CDR3 sequence: CASSSGSSGKRGTQYF. The CDR3 region has the DNA TGTGCCAGCAGCTCAGGGAGTAGCGGGAAAAGGGGGACCCAGTACTTC. The V call is TRBV12-3 or TRBV12-4, the J call TRBJ2-5; TRBD2 aligns across 8 bases. The CDR3 covers 16 residues. Trimming cost V 6 bases and J 7 bases; bases outside gene matches: 16.

The V call is TRBV9, the J call TRBJ1-3; D is ambiguous. The CDR3 is 15 amino acids. Germline values: CDR1 SGDLS, CDR2 YYNGEE. The V gene lost 2 bases and the J gene lost 0 bases, with 9 bases spanning the gap. CDR3 nucleotide sequence: TGTGCCAGCAGCGTTCAGGCAGACTCTGGAAACACCATATATTTT. This codes for CASSVQADSGNTIYF.

The V and J genes are TRBV20-1 and TRBJ1-1; the D is unclear. Germline values: CDR1 DFQATT, CDR2 SNEGSKA (reference sequence). CDR3 length: 13 amino acids. Trimming removed 6 bases from V and 2 bases from J, with 13 bases in between. CDR3 sequence reads: CSAAYKVNTEAFF. The CDR3 DNA follows: TGCAGTGCGGCCTACAAGGTAAACACTGAAGCTTTCTTT.

The chain joins TRBV19 to TRBJ1-2; D gene unclear. The V and J ends lost 5 bases and 3 bases respectively, with 7 bases between them. The CDR3 runs to 12 residues. Per the germline V gene, CDR1 is LNHDA and CDR2 is SQIVND (reference sequence). As DNA, the CDR3 is TGTGCCAGTAGTCCGGGATACTATGGCTACACCTTC. Translated, it gives CASSPGYYGYTF.

This chain uses TRBV5-1 with TRBJ2-2, with 11 bases matching TRBD2. The CDR3 is 16 amino acids. Trimming cost V 4 bases and J 2 bases; bases outside gene matches: 4. Germline V lookup: CDR1 SGHRS, CDR2 YFSETQ. CDR3: CASSPLAGGNTGELFF. CDR3 nucleotide sequence: TGCGCCAGCAGCCCGCTAGCGGGGGGAAACACCGGGGAGCTGTTTTTT.

The chain combines TRBV12-3 or TRBV12-4 with TRBJ2-6; TRBD1 aligns across 7 bases. The V segment lost 2 bases and the J segment 0 bases; nucleotides outside the gene matches: 4. This CDR3 contains 17 residues. The DNA for the CDR3 is TGTGCCAGCAGTTTATATCCAGGGGGCTCTGGGGCCAACGTCCTGACTTTC. Its translation: CASSLYPGGSGANVLTF.

This clonotype was counted a single time. V usage is TRBV13 and J usage is TRBJ1-5; the D is unclear. CDR1 and CDR2 (germline): PRHDT, FYEKMQ (reference sequence). V was trimmed by 3 bases and J by 0 bases, leaving 6 bases between them. The CDR3 has 14 residues. The CDR3 here is CASSLRDSNQPQHF. The CDR3 nucleotides read TGTGCCAGCAGCTTGAGAGATAGCAATCAGCCCCAGCATTTT.